These 9 T cell receptor beta chains originate from one sample sequenced in a study of technical replicates of blood from a handful of donors. This table comes from immunoSEQ multiplex PCR, and its TCRdb copy is limited to in-frame clones, with some not included. Among around 80,000 clones listed, 93% were seen once. Input material: T cells isolated from PBMCs. The receptor source for this set is a human donor in good health.

V and J are TRBV11-2 and TRBJ1-1, with 12 bases matching TRBD1. Germline V gene sequence: CDR1 SGHAT, CDR2 FQNNGV. The trim removed 6 bases at V and 5 bases at J, leaving 7 bases unmatched. The CDR3 length is 15 residues. CDR3 nucleotides: TGTGCCAGCAGTCACCGGGACAGGGGGCGAACTGAAGCTTTCTTT. Translation: CASSHRDRGRTEAFF.

The genes are TRBV15 and TRBJ1-5, with a possible D match to TRBD1 (6 bases). Germline V gives CDR1 LNHNV, CDR2 YYDKDF (reference sequence). V shed 2 bases and J shed 2 bases, with 22 bases lying between them. The CDR3 sequence is 19 residues long. In nucleotides, the CDR3 is TGTGCCACCAGCAGATCTTTAGGCAGGGGCTTGTTTGGCAATCAGCCCCAGCATTTT. Protein product: CATSRSLGRGLFGNQPQHF.

The table lists this clone with a count of one. The rearrangement links TRBV7-8 to TRBJ1-5; D perhaps matches TRBD1 (6 bases). The germline V gene has CDR1 SGHVS and CDR2 FQNEAQ. The CDR3 covers 15 residues. Deletions cut 5 bases from V and 10 bases from J, with 21 bases between. The DNA of the CDR3 is TGTGCCAGCAGCCCCTCCGAACAGGGCACTCAACCCCAGCATTTT. Residues: CASSPSEQGTQPQHF.

V is TRBV2 and J is TRBJ2-7, with a weak D call TRBD1 (6 bases). Trimming shortened V by 7 bases and J by 5 bases, and 15 bases separated the two germline ends. This CDR3 contains 13 residues. Per germline, CDR1 SNHLY and CDR2 FYNNEI. For the CDR3, the DNA is TGTGCCAGCATGTGGGGACAAGGGAACGAGCAGTACTTC. It translates to CASMWGQGNEQYF.

V gene TRBV5-1 combines with J gene TRBJ1-1; D gene ambiguous. This CDR3 is built from 14 residues. CDR1 and CDR2 from the germline V gene are SGHRS and YFSETQ. V was trimmed by 0 bases and J by 2 bases, leaving 8 bases between them. CDR3 coding DNA: TGCGCCAGCAGCTTGGGCGGAGGTAACACTGAAGCTTTCTTT. Its protein product is CASSLGGGNTEAFF.

The gene calls are TRBV6-5 and TRBJ2-3; D might be TRBD2 (5 bases). Germline loops: CDR1 MNHEY, CDR2 SVGAGI. There are 14 residues in the CDR3. The V gene lost 4 bases and the J gene lost 3 bases, with 11 bases spanning the gap. The CDR3 DNA is TGTGCCAGCAGTTCCGTACTAGATACAGATACGCAGTATTTT. Translated: CASSSVLDTDTQYF.

The CDR3 loop is CASRTGFHGGNQPQHF. CDR3 coding DNA: TGTGCCAGCCGGACAGGGTTCCATGGCGGCAATCAGCCCCAGCATTTT. The V and J genes are TRBV28 and TRBJ1-5, with 8 bases lining up with TRBD1. Germline V CDR1 and CDR2: MDHEN, SYDVKM. Losses at the gene ends were 8 bases for V and 2 bases for J; bases not matched to a gene: 11. The CDR3 length is 16 residues.

The chain is built from TRBV28 and TRBJ2-7; unclear D gene. This CDR3 has 12 residues. Germline values: CDR1 MDHEN, CDR2 SYDVKM. The ends were cut back, 1 base at V and 3 bases at J, with 4 bases in the middle. The CDR3 DNA reads TGTGCCAGCAGTTTATACAGCTACGAGCAGTACTTC. This translates into CASSLYSYEQYF.

This clone was found a few times. The rearrangement uses TRBV7-2 and TRBJ2-7; D is perhaps TRBD2 (6 bases). Germline loops: CDR1 SGHTA, CDR2 FQGNSA. Trimming left V 4 bases short and J 4 bases short, with 14 bases between. This CDR3 region has 14 residues. The CDR3 bases are TGTGCCAGCAGCTCCCGGGAGATGAGTTACGAGCAGTACTTC. As protein: CASSSREMSYEQYF. Drawing the rest from reference TRBV7-2 and TRBJ2-7, the complete variable domain is GAGVSQSPSNKVTEKGKDVELRCDPISGHTALYWYRQSLGQGLEFLIYFQGNSAPDKSGLPSDRFSAERTGGSVSTLTIQRTQQEDSAVYLCASSSREMSYEQYFGPGTRLTVT.